The 10 T cell receptor beta chains below were found in one sample sequenced in a study of blood T cell repertoires in COVID-19 (dated by TCRdb to the early 2020s). Receptors were amplified or captured by the immunoSEQ multiplex PCR assay. In its TCRdb copy, this immuneACCESS table keeps in-frame sequences only and misses some clones. Where compared with another copy, unresolved V genes explain less than half of these, and the others have no known cause. Across this sample there are around 300,000 clones, with approximately 83% seen only once. The ten largest clones represent about an eighth of the sample. Sequences were obtained from peripheral blood. These receptors were obtained from a human donor in a cohort sampled during active COVID-19.

V and J are TRBV7-9 and TRBJ1-6; tentatively, D is TRBD1 (5 bases). The CDR3 consists of 15 residues. V gave up 1 base and J gave up 2 bases, with 6 bases separating them. Germline V CDR1 and CDR2: SEHNR, FQNEAQ (reference sequence). CDR3 coding DNA: TGTGCCAGCAGCTTAGTAGGGGCCTATAATTCACCCCTCCACTTT. It specifies CASSLVGAYNSPLHF.

This sequence joins TRBV15 and TRBJ1-5; D possibly corresponds to TRBD1 (6 bases). The V gene's germline CDR1 is LNHNV and CDR2 YYDKDF (reference sequence). V was clipped by 4 bases and J by 0 bases, with 10 bases between them. The CDR3 has 15 amino acids. CDR3 bases: TGTGCCACCAGCATCGGGGGGCCTAGCAATCAGCCCCAGCATTTT. Amino acid sequence: CATSIGGPSNQPQHF.

The gene calls are TRBV19 and TRBJ2-7; tentatively, D is TRBD2 (5 bases). This CDR3 comprises 14 residues. V was trimmed by 6 bases and J by 1 base, leaving 13 bases between them. Germline V gives CDR1 LNHDA, CDR2 SQIVND (reference sequence). In nucleotides, the CDR3 is TGTGCCAGTAGCCGGAGGACCGATTCCTACGAGCAGTACTTC. It codes for CASSRRTDSYEQYF.

The rearrangement links TRBV7-8 to TRBJ1-1; perhaps TRBD1 as D (5 bases). The germline V gene encodes CDR1 SGHVS and CDR2 FQNEAQ. V lost 1 base, J lost 2 bases, and 11 bases lay in between. The CDR3 contains 15 residues. DNA of the CDR3: TGTGCCAGCAGCTTAGGTTCGGGGGGTAACACTGAAGCTTTCTTT. Translation: CASSLGSGGNTEAFF.

The CDR3 spells CASNRGGDNYGYTF. The DNA of the CDR3 is TGTGCCAGCAATAGGGGCGGAGATAACTATGGCTACACCTTC. The chain combines TRBV7-2 with TRBJ1-2; weak D call: TRBD1 (5 bases). This CDR3 has 14 amino acids. In germline, CDR1 is SGHTA, CDR2 FQGNSA. V lost 7 bases and J lost 1, with 13 bases in between.

The chain carries TRBV7-6 and TRBJ2-2; 10 nucleotides align to TRBD2. Trimming cost V 1 base and J 3 bases; bases outside gene matches: 8. Looked up from germline, CDR1 is SGHVS and CDR2 is FNYEAQ. CDR3 length equals 18 residues. The CDR3 loop is CASSLVGASGGYTGELFF. The DNA for the CDR3 is TGTGCCAGCAGCTTAGTCGGTGCTAGCGGGGGCTACACCGGGGAGCTGTTTTTT.

J is TRBJ2-1 and V is TRBV12-3 or TRBV12-4, with D possibly being TRBD2 (6 bases). This CDR3 region has 12 residues. The V end lost 11 bases, the J end lost 4 bases, and 12 bases lay between the germline ends. CDR3 protein: CASGGGYNEQFF. Written as DNA, the CDR3 is TGTGCCTCCGGGGGTGGATACAATGAGCAGTTCTTC.

V usage is TRBV27 and J usage is TRBJ2-3; 7 nucleotides agree with TRBD2. The V gene's germline CDR1 is MNHEY and CDR2 SMNVEV (reference sequence). The CDR3 is 16 residues long. V lost 1 base, J lost 4 bases, and 8 bases stayed unmatched. The CDR3 DNA sequence: TGTGCCAGCAGTTTATGGGGCGGGAGTACGGCAGATACGCAGTATTTT. Protein: CASSLWGGSTADTQYF.

The J gene is TRBJ2-7, the V gene TRBV4-2, with D possibly matching TRBD2 (6 bases). Germline V gene sequence: CDR1 LGHNA, CDR2 YNFKEQ. This CDR3 contains 16 residues. Deletions cut 0 bases from V and 6 bases from J, with 18 bases between. The CDR3 coding sequence is TGTGCCAGCAGCCAAGAGCCGGGAGTCCTCGTGGGCGAGCAGTACTTC. This codes for CASSQEPGVLVGEQYF.

The chain employs TRBV7-2 and TRBJ2-2; the match to TRBD2 covers 9 bases. This CDR3 is 19 amino acids long. In germline, CDR1 is SGHTA, CDR2 FQGNSA. The junction had 13 bases not matched to a gene; V was cut back by 1 base and J by 4 bases. The DNA of the CDR3 is TGTGCCAGCAGCTTAGGAAGGGCTAGCGGGATTTCGGGCACCGGGGAGCTGTTTTTT. It encodes CASSLGRASGISGTGELFF.